This T cell receptor beta chain was observed in a study of cytomegalovirus exposure and HLA in healthy donors. For the study at large: Both the 120 validation repertoires and the roughly 640 first-cohort repertoires used the same platform, as reported by a later analysis. General study results and limits: In a later analysis, first-cohort TCR clusters were found to tend to co-occur in the approximately 110 validation repertoires. Diagnosis of cytomegalovirus status made by the classifier reportedly showed high specificity and sensitivity. Listed as cytomegalovirus-associated were 150 or so TCR beta chains.

Libraries were prepared by immunoSEQ multiplex PCR; TCRdb keeps only in-frame clonotypes and omits some of them. The data contain under 400,000 clones, 70% to 90% of them seen just once; the ten biggest clones take up roughly 0.75%. As regards this clone: Antigen unknown.

V trimming: 0 bases; J trimming: 5 bases; junction bases outside the gene matches: 3. The germline V gene has CDR1 MNHEY and CDR2 SMNVEV (reference sequence). The CDR3 spans 15 residues. Sample: PBMCs. This TCR derives from a woman aged 18-29 years in good health and CMV-seronegative. The chain employs TRBV27 and TRBJ2-1; 8 nucleotides align to TRBD1. The CDR3, as DNA: TGTGCCAGCAGTTTATCGGACAGGGAACACAATGAGCAGTTCTTC. Protein sequence: CASSLSDREHNEQFF.